The rows below give T cell receptor beta chains drawn from one sample of a study of blood T cell repertoires in COVID-19. TCRdb's copy holds only in-frame clones and misses some; the assay was immunoSEQ multiplex PCR. This repertoire shows roughly 120,000 clones, approximately 84% found once; its top ten account for about 3%. Material: peripheral blood. The receptors were sampled from a middle-aged man with acute or convalescent COVID-19. CDR3s include the opening cysteine and the closing phenylalanine or tryptophan. The D gene is left open where the match is weak. Not all rows give a size; the values are once, few, many and, for expanded clones, a class.

abundance	d_gene	v_gene	j_gene	CDR3aa	CDR3nt
-	TRBD1	TRBV6-5	TRBJ2-7	CASSYLPGQSLGGQYF	TGTGCCAGCAGTTACTTACCGGGACAGTCGTTAGGGGGGCAGTACTTC
-	-	TRBV1	TRBJ1-6	CTSKERDRSSYNSPLHF	TGCACCAGCAAAGAGCGGGACAGGAGCTCCTATAATTCACCCCTCCACTTT
-	-	TRBV7-3	TRBJ2-6	CASSSSGVYSGANVLTF	TGTGCCAGCAGCTCCTCAGGGGTTTACTCTGGGGCCAACGTCCTGACTTTC
-	-	TRBV9	TRBJ2-1	CASSLMLGGREQFF	TGTGCCAGCAGCTTAATGCTGGGGGGTAGGGAGCAGTTCTTC
-	TRBD1	TRBV5-1	TRBJ2-3	CASSLGQGAGDTQYF	TGCGCCAGCAGCTTGGGACAGGGGGCCGGAGATACGCAGTATTTT
few	TRBD1	TRBV19	TRBJ1-2	CASRTGGAVSGYTF	TGTGCCAGTAGGACAGGGGGCGCCGTGAGCGGCTACACCTTC
once	-	TRBV28	TRBJ2-7	CASSPGGLVNEQYF	TGTGCCAGCAGTCCTGGGGGACTTGTCAACGAGCAGTACTTC
-	-	TRBV12-5	TRBJ1-1	CASGPNDTPTEAFF	TGTGCTAGTGGTCCAAACGACACTCCCACTGAAGCTTTCTTT
-	TRBD2	TRBV4-1	TRBJ2-3	CASSQIAGVQYF	TGCGCCAGCAGCCAGATAGCGGGGGTGCAGTATTTT
-	TRBD1	TRBV5-4	TRBJ2-7	CASSLATGAYEQYF	TGTGCCAGCAGCTTGGCGACAGGGGCCTACGAGCAGTACTTC
-	-	TRBV29-1	TRBJ2-6	CSVRVSGANVLTF	TGCAGCGTTCGCGTCTCTGGGGCCAACGTCCTGACTTTC
-	-	TRBV24-1	TRBJ2-5	CATSGEQETQYF	TGTGCCACCAGTGGAGAACAAGAGACCCAGTACTTC
-	TRBD1	TRBV30	TRBJ2-7	CALQGDTYEQYF	TGTGCCTTACAGGGGGATACCTACGAGCAGTACTTC
-	TRBD1	TRBV2	TRBJ1-6	CASSTDRDSPFNNSPLHF	TGTGCCAGCAGTACGGACAGGGACAGCCCGTTTAATAATTCACCCCTCCACTTT
-	TRBD2	TRBV7-2	TRBJ2-7	CASSQAGTNVYEQYF	TGTGCCAGCAGCCAGGCCGGGACTAACGTCTACGAGCAGTACTTC
-	TRBD1	TRBV11-1	TRBJ2-7	CASSSTGTYEQYF	TGTGCCAGCAGCTCGACAGGGACCTACGAGCAGTACTTC
-	-	TRBV7-8	TRBJ2-5	CASSSQGWDILGTQYF	TGTGCCAGCAGCTCCCAGGGGTGGGACATACTCGGGACCCAGTACTTC
-	TRBD1	TRBV3-1/TRBV3-2	TRBJ2-7	CASSPTGGQTYEQYF	TGTGCCAGCAGCCCAACAGGGGGCCAAACCTACGAGCAGTACTTC
-	-	TRBV7-2	TRBJ1-4	CASSFTGATNEKLFF	TGTGCCAGCAGCTTTACCGGAGCAACTAATGAAAAACTGTTTTTT
-	TRBD1	TRBV27	TRBJ2-7	CASSSQGAYEQYF	TGTGCCAGCAGTTCTCAGGGGGCGTACGAGCAGTACTTC
-	TRBD1	TRBV7-9	TRBJ1-4	CASEGGGVTTNEKLFF	TGTGCCAGCGAAGGGGGCGGGGTTACGACTAATGAAAAACTGTTTTTT
-	-	TRBV12-3/TRBV12-4	TRBJ2-7	CASSLQGKEQYF	TGTGCCAGCAGTTTACAGGGAAAGGAGCAGTACTTC
once	-	TRBV6-6	TRBJ1-3	CASSWLGTAGDTIYF	TGTGCCAGCAGTTGGTTAGGGACCGCAGGGGACACCATATATTTT
-	-	TRBV6-5	TRBJ2-7	CASSYGGGGYEQYF	TGTGCCAGCAGTTACGGGGGCGGCGGGTACGAGCAGTACTTC
-	-	TRBV12-3/TRBV12-4	TRBJ2-5	CASSFSGKTQYF	TGTGCCAGCAGTTTCTCGGGAAAGACCCAGTACTTC
-	TRBD1	TRBV23-1	TRBJ2-5	CASSVTQGALLETQYF	TGCGCCAGCAGTGTTACTCAGGGGGCTTTGTTAGAGACCCAGTACTTC
-	TRBD1	TRBV2	TRBJ2-1	CASRDRGLNEQFF	TGTGCCAGCAGGGACAGGGGGCTCAATGAGCAGTTCTTC
-	TRBD1	TRBV2	TRBJ1-1	CASATRQGNTEAFF	TGTGCCAGCGCTACCAGACAGGGGAACACTGAAGCTTTCTTT
-	-	TRBV5-1	TRBJ1-6	CASSPGDDDNSPLHF	TGCGCCAGCAGCCCAGGGGACGATGATAATTCACCCCTCCACTTT
-	TRBD2	TRBV7-2	TRBJ2-5	CASSLLFRGGGQETQYF	TGTGCCAGCAGCTTACTCTTTCGGGGCGGGGGACAAGAGACCCAGTACTTC
-	-	TRBV10-3	TRBJ1-1	CAIGGEGRNTEAFF	TGTGCCATAGGGGGGGAGGGGCGAAATACTGAAGCTTTCTTT
-	-	TRBV3-1/TRBV3-2	TRBJ1-5	CASSQALNQPQHF	TGTGCCAGCAGCCAAGCCCTAAATCAGCCCCAGCATTTT
-	TRBD1	TRBV14	TRBJ2-1	CASSTGRGHRFEEFF	TGTGCCAGCAGCACAGGAAGGGGGCACCGGTTTGAGGAGTTCTTC
-	-	TRBV4-1	TRBJ2-3	CASSQVSEDTQYF	TGCGCCAGCAGCCAAGTGTCTGAGGATACGCAGTATTTT
-	-	TRBV27	TRBJ2-7	CASRGRPYEQYF	TGTGCCAGCAGGGGGCGACCCTACGAGCAGTACTTC
few	TRBD2	TRBV5-6	TRBJ2-3	CASSLLGGSTDTQYF	TGTGCCAGCAGCTTGTTGGGAGGGAGCACAGATACGCAGTATTTT
once	-	TRBV6-5	TRBJ2-1	CASSSQGDYNEQFF	TGTGCCAGCAGCTCTCAAGGGGACTACAATGAGCAGTTCTTC
-	TRBD1	TRBV18	TRBJ1-4	CASSGRQGAYEKLFF	TGTGCCAGCTCAGGTCGACAGGGGGCGTATGAAAAACTGTTTTTT
-	-	TRBV21-1	TRBJ2-5	CASSKPSPPDRDEETQYF	TGTGCCAGCAGCAAACCCTCTCCTCCTGACAGGGATGAGGAGACCCAGTACTTC
-	-	TRBV19	TRBJ1-1	CASHIQGKSTEAFF	TGTGCCAGCCATATACAGGGTAAAAGCACTGAAGCTTTCTTT
once	TRBD2	TRBV4-1	TRBJ2-3	CASSQASGGADTQYF	TGCGCCAGCAGCCAAGCTAGCGGGGGTGCAGATACGCAGTATTTT